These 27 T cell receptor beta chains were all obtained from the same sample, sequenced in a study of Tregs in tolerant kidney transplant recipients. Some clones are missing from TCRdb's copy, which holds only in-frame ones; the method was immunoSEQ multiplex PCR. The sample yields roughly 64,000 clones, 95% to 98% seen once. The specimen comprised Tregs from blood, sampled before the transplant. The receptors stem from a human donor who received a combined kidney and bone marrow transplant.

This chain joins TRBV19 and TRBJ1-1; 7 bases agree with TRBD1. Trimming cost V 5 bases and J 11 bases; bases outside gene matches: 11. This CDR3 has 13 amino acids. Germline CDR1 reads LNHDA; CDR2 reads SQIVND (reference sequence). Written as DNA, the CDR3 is TGTGCCAGTAGTTTAGGGAGGGGGCTCGGGGCTTTCTTT. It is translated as CASSLGRGLGAFF.

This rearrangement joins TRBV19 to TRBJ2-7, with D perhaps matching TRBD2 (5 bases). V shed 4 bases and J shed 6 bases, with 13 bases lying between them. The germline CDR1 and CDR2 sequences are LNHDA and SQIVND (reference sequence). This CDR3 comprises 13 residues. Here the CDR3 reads CASSTSGGREQYF. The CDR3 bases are TGTGCCAGTAGTACAAGCGGAGGTCGCGAGCAGTACTTC.

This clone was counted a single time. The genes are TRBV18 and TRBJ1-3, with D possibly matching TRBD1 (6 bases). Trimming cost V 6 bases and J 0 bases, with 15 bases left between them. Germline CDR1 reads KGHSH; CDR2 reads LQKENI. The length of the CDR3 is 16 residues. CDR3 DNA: TGTGCCAGCTCCCATACAGGGTCCGACTCTGGAAACACCATATATTTT. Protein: CASSHTGSDSGNTIYF.

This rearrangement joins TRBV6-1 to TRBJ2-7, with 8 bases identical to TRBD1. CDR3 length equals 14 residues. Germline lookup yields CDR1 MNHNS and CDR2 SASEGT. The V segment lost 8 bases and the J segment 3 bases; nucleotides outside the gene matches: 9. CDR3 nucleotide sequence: TGTGCCAGCGTCGACAGGGGTATGCTCTACGAGCAGTACTTC. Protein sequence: CASVDRGMLYEQYF.

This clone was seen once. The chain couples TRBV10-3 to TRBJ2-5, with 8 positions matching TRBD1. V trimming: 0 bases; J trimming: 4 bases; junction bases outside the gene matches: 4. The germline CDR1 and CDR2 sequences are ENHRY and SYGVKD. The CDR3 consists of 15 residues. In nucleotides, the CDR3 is TGTGCCATCAGTGAGTCTCGGACAGGGTTAGAGACCCAGTACTTC. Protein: CAISESRTGLETQYF.

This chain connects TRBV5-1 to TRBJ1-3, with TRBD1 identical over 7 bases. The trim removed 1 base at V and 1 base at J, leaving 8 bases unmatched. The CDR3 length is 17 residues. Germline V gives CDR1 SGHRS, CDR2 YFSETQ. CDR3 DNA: TGCGCCAGCAGCTTGACGACAGGGTTGGGGTCTGGAAACACCATATATTTT. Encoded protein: CASSLTTGLGSGNTIYF.

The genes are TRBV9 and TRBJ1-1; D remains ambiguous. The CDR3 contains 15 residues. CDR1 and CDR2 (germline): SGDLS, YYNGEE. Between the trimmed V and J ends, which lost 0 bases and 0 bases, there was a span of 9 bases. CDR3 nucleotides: TGTGCCAGCAGCGTAGGGGTAGCGATGAACACTGAAGCTTTCTTT. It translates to CASSVGVAMNTEAFF.

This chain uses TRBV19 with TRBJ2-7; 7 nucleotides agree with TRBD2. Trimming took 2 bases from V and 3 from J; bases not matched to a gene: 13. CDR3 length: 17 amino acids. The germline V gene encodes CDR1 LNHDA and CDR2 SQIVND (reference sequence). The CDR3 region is CASSIRPAAGERYEQYF. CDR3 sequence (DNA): TGTGCCAGTAGTATACGTCCAGCGGCGGGGGAACGCTACGAGCAGTACTTC.

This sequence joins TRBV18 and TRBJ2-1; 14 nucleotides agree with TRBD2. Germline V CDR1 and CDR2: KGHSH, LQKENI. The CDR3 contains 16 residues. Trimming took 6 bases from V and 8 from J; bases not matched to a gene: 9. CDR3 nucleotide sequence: TGTGCCAGCTCGGTATCCGGGACTAGCGGGAGCCATGAGCAGTTCTTC. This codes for CASSVSGTSGSHEQFF. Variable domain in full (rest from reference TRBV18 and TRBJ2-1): NAGVMQNPRHLVRRRGQEARLRCSPMKGHSHVYWYRQLPEEGLKFMVYLQKENIIDESGMPKERFSAEFPKEGPSILRIQQVVRGDSAAYFCASSVSGTSGSHEQFFGPGTRLTVL.

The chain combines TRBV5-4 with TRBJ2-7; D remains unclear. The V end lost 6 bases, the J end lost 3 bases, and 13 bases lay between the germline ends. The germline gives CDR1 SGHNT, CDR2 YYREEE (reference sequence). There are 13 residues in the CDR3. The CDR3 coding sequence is TGTGCCAGCATCTCAGGTTATTACTACGAGCAGTACTTC. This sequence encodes CASISGYYYEQYF.

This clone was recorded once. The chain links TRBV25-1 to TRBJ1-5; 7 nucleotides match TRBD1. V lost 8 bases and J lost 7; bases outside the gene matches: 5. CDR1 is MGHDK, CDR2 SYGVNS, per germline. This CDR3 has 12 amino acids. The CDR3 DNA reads TGTGCCAGCCAGGGGGGACGGCAGCCCCAGCATTTT. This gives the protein CASQGGRQPQHF.

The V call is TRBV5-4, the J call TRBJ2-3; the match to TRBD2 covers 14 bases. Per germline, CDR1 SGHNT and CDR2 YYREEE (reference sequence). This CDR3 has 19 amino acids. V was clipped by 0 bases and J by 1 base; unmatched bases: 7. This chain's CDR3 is CASSLGLAGGRSGTDTQYF. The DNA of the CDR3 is TGTGCCAGCAGCTTGGGACTAGCGGGGGGGCGGAGCGGCACAGATACGCAGTATTTT. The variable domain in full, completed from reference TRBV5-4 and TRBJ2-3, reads ETGVTQSPTHLIKTRGQQVTLRCSSQSGHNTVSWYQQALGQGPQFIFQYYREEENGRGNFPPRFSGLQFPNYSSELNVNALELDDSALYLCASSLGLAGGRSGTDTQYFGPGTRLTVL.

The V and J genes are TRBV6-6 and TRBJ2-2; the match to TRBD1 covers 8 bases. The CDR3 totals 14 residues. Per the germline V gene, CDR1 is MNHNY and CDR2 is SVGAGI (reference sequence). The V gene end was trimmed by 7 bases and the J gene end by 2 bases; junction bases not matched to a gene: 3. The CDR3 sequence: CASKGQGNTGELFF. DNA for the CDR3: TGTGCCAGCAAAGGACAGGGAAACACCGGGGAGCTGTTTTTT.

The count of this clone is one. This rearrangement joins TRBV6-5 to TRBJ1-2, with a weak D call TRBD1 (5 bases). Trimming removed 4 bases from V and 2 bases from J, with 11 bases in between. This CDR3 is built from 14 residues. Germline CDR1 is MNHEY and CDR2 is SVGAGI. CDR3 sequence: CASSLDRRNYGYTF. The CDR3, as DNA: TGTGCCAGCAGTTTAGACAGAAGAAACTATGGCTACACCTTC.

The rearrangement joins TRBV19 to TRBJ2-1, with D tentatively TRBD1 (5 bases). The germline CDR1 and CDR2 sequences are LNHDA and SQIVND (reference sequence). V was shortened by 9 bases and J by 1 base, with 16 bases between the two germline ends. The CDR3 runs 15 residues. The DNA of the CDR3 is TGTGCCAGCGCTAGGGGTGTGGGATCCTACAATGAGCAGTTCTTC. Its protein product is CASARGVGSYNEQFF.

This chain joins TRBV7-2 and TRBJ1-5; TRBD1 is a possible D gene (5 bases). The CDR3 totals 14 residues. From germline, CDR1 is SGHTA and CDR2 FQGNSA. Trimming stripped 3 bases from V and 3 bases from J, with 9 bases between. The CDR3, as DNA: TGTGCCAGCAGCTTCGGGGGAATCAATCAGCCCCAGCATTTT. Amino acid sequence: CASSFGGINQPQHF.

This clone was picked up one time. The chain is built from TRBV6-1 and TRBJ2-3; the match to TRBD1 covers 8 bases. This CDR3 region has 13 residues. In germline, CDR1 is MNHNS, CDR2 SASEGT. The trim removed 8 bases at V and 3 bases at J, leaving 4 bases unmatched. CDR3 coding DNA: TGTGCCAGCGGACAGGGAATAACAGATACGCAGTATTTT. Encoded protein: CASGQGITDTQYF.

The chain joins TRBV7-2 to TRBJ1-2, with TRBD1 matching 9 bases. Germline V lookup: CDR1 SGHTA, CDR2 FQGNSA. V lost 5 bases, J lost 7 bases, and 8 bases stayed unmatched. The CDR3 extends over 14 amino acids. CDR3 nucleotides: TGTGCCAGCAGCCCCTCAACAGGGGGCTCTGGCTACACCTTC. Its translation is CASSPSTGGSGYTF.

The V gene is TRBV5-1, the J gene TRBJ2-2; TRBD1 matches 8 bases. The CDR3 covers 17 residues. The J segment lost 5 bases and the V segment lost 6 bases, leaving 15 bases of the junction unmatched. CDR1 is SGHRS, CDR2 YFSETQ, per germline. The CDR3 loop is CASTPMGQGAGTGELFF. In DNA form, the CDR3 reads TGCGCCAGCACGCCGATGGGGCAGGGGGCTGGAACCGGGGAGCTGTTTTTT.

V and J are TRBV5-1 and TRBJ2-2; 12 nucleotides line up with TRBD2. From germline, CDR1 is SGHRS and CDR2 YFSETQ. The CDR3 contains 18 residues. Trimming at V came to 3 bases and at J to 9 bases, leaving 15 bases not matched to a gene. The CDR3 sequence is CASSSRKTSGSEGWELFF. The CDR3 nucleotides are TGCGCCAGCAGCTCCCGTAAGACTAGCGGGAGTGAAGGGTGGGAGCTGTTTTTT. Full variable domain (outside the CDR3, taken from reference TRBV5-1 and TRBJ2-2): KAGVTQTPRYLIKTRGQQVTLSCSPISGHRSVSWYQQTPGQGLQFLFEYFSETQRNKGNFPGRFSGRQFSNSRSEMNVSTLELGDSALYLCASSSRKTSGSEGWELFFGEGSRLTVL.

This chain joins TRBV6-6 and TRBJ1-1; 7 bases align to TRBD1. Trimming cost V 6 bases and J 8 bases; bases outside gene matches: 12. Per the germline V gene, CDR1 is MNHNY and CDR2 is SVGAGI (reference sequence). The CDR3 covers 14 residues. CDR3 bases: TGTGCCAGCAGCTCCTCGACAGGGTCGGTAGAAGCTTTCTTT. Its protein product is CASSSSTGSVEAFF.

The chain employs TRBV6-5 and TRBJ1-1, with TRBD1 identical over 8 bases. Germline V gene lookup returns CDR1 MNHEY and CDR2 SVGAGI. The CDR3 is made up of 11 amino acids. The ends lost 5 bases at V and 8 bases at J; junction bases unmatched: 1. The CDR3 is CASSRDREAFF. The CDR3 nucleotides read TGTGCCAGCAGTAGGGACAGGGAAGCTTTCTTT.

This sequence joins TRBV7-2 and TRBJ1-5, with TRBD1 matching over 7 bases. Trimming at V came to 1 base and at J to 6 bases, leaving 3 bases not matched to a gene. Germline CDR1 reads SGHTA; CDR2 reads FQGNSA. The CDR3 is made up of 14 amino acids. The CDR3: CASSLGGGSQPQHF. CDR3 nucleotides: TGTGCCAGCAGCTTAGGAGGGGGCAGTCAGCCCCAGCATTTT.

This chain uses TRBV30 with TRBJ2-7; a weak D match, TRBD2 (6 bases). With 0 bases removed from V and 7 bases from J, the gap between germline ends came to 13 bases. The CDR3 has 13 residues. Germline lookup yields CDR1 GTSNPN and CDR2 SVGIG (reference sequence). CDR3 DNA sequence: TGTGCCTGGAGTGTAGGCGGGGCGTGGGAGCAGTACTTC. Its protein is CAWSVGGAWEQYF.

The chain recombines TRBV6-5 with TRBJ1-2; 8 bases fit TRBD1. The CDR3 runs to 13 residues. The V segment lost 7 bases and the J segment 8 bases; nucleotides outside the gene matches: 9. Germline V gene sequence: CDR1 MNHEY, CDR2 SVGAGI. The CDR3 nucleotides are TGTGCCAGCAAGCTTCCAGGGACAGGAGGCTACACCTTC. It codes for CASKLPGTGGYTF.

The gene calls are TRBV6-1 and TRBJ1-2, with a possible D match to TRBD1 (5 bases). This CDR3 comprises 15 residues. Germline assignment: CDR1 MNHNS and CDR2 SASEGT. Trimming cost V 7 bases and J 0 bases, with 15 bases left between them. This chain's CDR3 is CASNFRETANYGYTF. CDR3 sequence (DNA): TGTGCCAGCAATTTCAGAGAGACAGCTAACTATGGCTACACCTTC.

The CDR3 DNA follows: TGCGCCAGCAGCTTTTCGGCCGGACTCCGCTACAATGAGCAGTTCTTC. Protein sequence: CASSFSAGLRYNEQFF. V usage is TRBV5-1 and J usage is TRBJ2-1; D may be TRBD2 (5 bases). V gave up 2 bases and J gave up 3 bases, with 15 bases separating them. From germline, CDR1 is SGHRS and CDR2 YFSETQ. The CDR3 is made up of 16 amino acids.